The present T cell receptor beta chain was sequenced within a study of regulatory T cells in long-lasting Graves disease. Trimming shortened V by 3 bases and J by 0 bases, and 24 bases separated the two germline ends. CDR1 SGHTS and CDR2 YDEGEE come from the germline V gene. The CDR3 length is 19 residues. Study-wide findings and caveats: Under persistent disease, TRBV28, TRBJ1-2 and TRBJ2-5 were used preferentially. Among persistent patients, a larger number of public clonotypes were shared (around 2,700) than among newly diagnosed patients (just over 950).

This clonotype was observed a single time. Its antigen remains unidentified. As for time point: persistent/refractory GD, antithyroid drugs over 5 years with positive TRAb. PBMCs were the source of the RNA used for TCR sequencing. Diagnoses of Graves' disease were made by American Thyroid Association guidelines. Around 8.2 milliliters of peripheral blood went into EDTA tubes. Arm-PCR of CDR3 regions and iRepertoire HTBI primers were used to build TCR beta libraries. TCRdb analysed the multiplex PCR reads with MiXCR anew, one entry per CDR3 protein. The sample lists approximately 360,000 distinct CDR3 sequences, 23% occurring once.

The receptor's source is a woman aged 35 to 49 with Graves disease. The J gene is TRBJ1-1, the V gene TRBV5-8; no clear D. This material consisted of peripheral blood mononuclear cells (PBMCs), taken when the disease was refractory, from a patient treated with antithyroid drugs. The CDR3 DNA reads as TGTGCCAGCAGCTCTATGGTAAACTTATACGGCTTTATGAACACTGAAGCTTTCTTT. This gives the protein CASSSMVNLYGFMNTEAFF.